These 22 T cell receptor beta chains share one sample of origin, sequenced in a study of blood T cells in healthy people across ages. For the second PCR, which ran for about 7 to 11 cycles, a sample-barcoded 5' primer and a J-beta primer mix were used. TCRdb independently ran MiXCR on the 5' RACE reads; one entry per CDR3 protein. The repertoire holds some 1.4 million distinct CDR3 sequences, with around 39% as singletons. Sequencing was done on a sample of blood. All receptors come from a woman under 30 in good health.

The chain has TRBV4-1 and TRBJ1-4, with a weak D call TRBD1 (5 bases). Trimming took off 0 bases at V and 2 bases at J, with 10 bases between the two ends. This CDR3 has 16 residues. Germline assignment: CDR1 MGHRA and CDR2 YSYEKL. As DNA, the CDR3 is TGCGCCAGCAGCCAAGATACAGGAGCTACTAATGAAAAACTGTTTTTT. As protein: CASSQDTGATNEKLFF.

The chain couples TRBV7-3 to TRBJ2-1; TRBD2 aligns across 8 bases. The ends lost 5 bases at V and 0 bases at J; junction bases unmatched: 15. The CDR3 runs to 19 residues. Germline assignment: CDR1 SGHTA and CDR2 FQGTGA. CDR3 sequence (DNA): TGTGCCAGCAGCCCCCTTCCCCCAGATAGCGGGGCCTCCTACAATGAGCAGTTCTTC. It specifies CASSPLPPDSGASYNEQFF.

Only one count was recorded for this clonotype. The chain links TRBV6-5 to TRBJ2-7; TRBD1 matches at 7 bases. J lost 3 bases, V lost 7 bases, and 6 bases had no gene match. There are 13 residues in the CDR3. The germline V gene encodes CDR1 MNHEY and CDR2 SVGAGI. CDR3 nucleotide sequence: TGTGCCAGCACCCAAGGGACAGTCTACGAGCAGTACTTC. It specifies CASTQGTVYEQYF.

This clonotype came up many times. The V and J genes are TRBV9 and TRBJ1-2; a weak D match, TRBD1 (6 bases). V was pared by 5 bases and J by 2 bases, with 10 bases between. The CDR3 contains 13 residues. Germline V gene data show CDR1 as SGDLS and CDR2 as YYNGEE. This CDR3 reads CASRRDTNYGYTF. For the CDR3, the DNA is TGTGCCAGCAGGCGGGACACGAACTATGGCTACACCTTC.

This sequence joins TRBV7-6 and TRBJ1-1; D is unresolved. Trimming shortened V by 4 bases and J by 11 bases, and 14 bases separated the two germline ends. CDR3 length: 12 residues. CDR1 is SGHVS, CDR2 FNYEAQ, per germline. CDR3 DNA: TGTGCCAGCAGCTCATATACCAGTATGGCTTTCTTT. This codes for CASSSYTSMAFF.

This clonotype was counted a few times. CDR3 amino acids: CASSLSGGWVPNEKLFF. The CDR3 DNA reads TGCGCCAGCAGCTTGTCAGGGGGCTGGGTCCCGAATGAAAAACTGTTTTTT. This chain links TRBV5-1 with TRBJ1-4; 8 nucleotides match TRBD1. The CDR3 is 17 residues long. V dropped 1 base and J dropped 5; count of bases not matched to a gene: 10. The germline gives CDR1 SGHRS, CDR2 YFSETQ.

The rearrangement uses TRBV12-3 or TRBV12-4 and TRBJ1-1; 7 nucleotides agree with TRBD1. CDR3 length: 12 residues. Unmatched junction bases numbered 7, after V lost 5 bases and J lost 10 bases. The CDR3: CASSLLQGGAFF. In nucleotides, the CDR3 is TGTGCCAGCAGTCTCCTCCAGGGGGGAGCTTTCTTT.

V and J are TRBV11-1 and TRBJ2-7; D not certain. V lost 5 bases and J lost 0, with 8 bases in between. Germline lookup yields CDR1 SGHAT and CDR2 FQDESV (reference sequence). The CDR3 runs 13 residues. The CDR3: CASSPDPSYEQYF. DNA for the CDR3: TGTGCCAGCAGCCCGGACCCCTCCTACGAGCAGTACTTC. Variable domain in full (rest from reference TRBV11-1 and TRBJ2-7): EAEVAQSPRYKITEKSQAVAFWCDPISGHATLYWYRQILGQGPELLVQFQDESVVDDSQLPKDRFSAERLKGVDSTLKIQPAELGDSAMYLCASSPDPSYEQYFGPGTRLTVT.

CDR3 loop: CSAGRSRGYTF. As DNA, the CDR3 is TGCAGTGCCGGACGTTCCCGGGGCTACACCTTC. The chain combines TRBV20-1 with TRBJ1-2, with D uncertain. The germline CDR1 and CDR2 sequences are DFQATT and SNEGSKA (reference sequence). With 6 bases removed from V and 8 bases from J, the gap between germline ends came to 13 bases. CDR3 length: 11 amino acids.

This clonotype was seen more than once but under ten times. V gene TRBV6-6 combines with J gene TRBJ1-1; no clear D. CDR1 MNHNY and CDR2 SVGAGI come from the germline V gene (reference sequence). The CDR3 is 15 residues long. Trimming stripped 0 bases from V and 1 base from J, with 9 bases between. As DNA, the CDR3 is TGTGCCAGCAGTTACTCTCCAGGCACGAACACTGAAGCTTTCTTT. Its protein is CASSYSPGTNTEAFF.

This sequence joins TRBV6-1 and TRBJ2-5; TRBD2 matches 11 bases. Germline loops: CDR1 MNHNS, CDR2 SASEGT. The V and J ends lost 6 bases and 5 bases, in that order; junction bases with no gene match: 17. The CDR3 has 18 amino acids. CDR3 sequence reads: CASSERSGLAGTLETQYF. The CDR3 region has the DNA TGTGCCAGCAGCGAGAGGTCCGGACTAGCGGGTACTCTGGAGACCCAGTACTTC.

This clonotype is a singleton in its sample. The chain carries TRBV10-2 and TRBJ1-6, with a tentative D call TRBD1 (5 bases). The V and J ends lost 8 bases and 7 bases respectively, with 12 bases between them. CDR1 WSHSY and CDR2 SAAADI come from the germline V gene. The CDR3 loop spans 13 amino acids. The CDR3 DNA follows: TGCGCCAGCGGGATGACAGCCAATTCACCCCTCCACTTT. It codes for CASGMTANSPLHF.

This clonotype has a handful of counts. The chain links TRBV11-2 to TRBJ2-7; 14 positions match TRBD2. Germline CDR1 is SGHAT and CDR2 is FQNNGV. V lost 5 bases to trimming and J lost 7 bases; unmatched junction nucleotides: 7. This CDR3 is built from 15 residues. The CDR3 sequence: CASSPGLAGVREQYF. The CDR3 nucleotides read TGTGCCAGCAGCCCGGGACTAGCGGGAGTTAGGGAGCAGTACTTC.

This clonotype was observed a handful of times. The rearrangement joins TRBV7-2 to TRBJ2-1; no definite D call. The V end lost 4 bases, the J end lost 8 bases, and 24 bases lay between the germline ends. The germline V gene encodes CDR1 SGHTA and CDR2 FQGNSA. The CDR3 sequence is 17 residues long. The CDR3 protein is CASSSRGVGGYPHEQFF. CDR3 DNA: TGTGCCAGCAGCTCTAGAGGAGTTGGCGGATATCCTCATGAGCAGTTCTTC.

This clonotype has only a few counts. The rearrangement uses TRBV7-3 and TRBJ2-2; D may be TRBD2 (5 bases). Germline CDR1 is SGHTA and CDR2 is FQGTGA. V was clipped by 5 bases and J by 6 bases, with 16 bases between them. The CDR3 covers 15 residues. CDR3 DNA sequence: TGTGCCAGCAGCCCAAAGCCTAGCTTGGCCGGGGAGCTGTTTTTT. It specifies CASSPKPSLAGELFF. The variable domain in full, with the rest retrieved from reference TRBV7-3 and TRBJ2-2, is GAGVSQTPSNKVTEKGKYVELRCDPISGHTALYWYRQSLGQGPEFLIYFQGTGAADDSGLPNDRFFAVRPEGSVSTLKIQRTERGDSAVYLCASSPKPSLAGELFFGEGSRLTVL.

V gene TRBV7-9 combines with J gene TRBJ2-7; 8 positions agree with TRBD1. The junction had 9 bases not matched to a gene; V was cut back by 5 bases and J by 6 bases. CDR1 and CDR2 (germline): SEHNR, FQNEAQ (reference sequence). This CDR3 is built from 14 residues. As DNA, the CDR3 is TGTGCCAGCAGCGCGGGGACAGGACTATCCGAGCAGTACTTC. As protein: CASSAGTGLSEQYF.

CDR3 amino acids: CASSLLTHNEQYF. The CDR3 DNA follows: TGTGCCAGCAGCTTGCTGACCCACAATGAGCAGTACTTC. This chain uses TRBV11-2 with TRBJ2-5; D is unresolved. There are 13 residues in the CDR3. Germline values: CDR1 SGHAT, CDR2 FQNNGV. V lost 3 bases and J lost 11, with 16 bases in between. The full variable domain, completed using reference TRBV11-2 and TRBJ2-5, is EAGVAQSPRYKIIEKRQSVAFWCNPISGHATLYWYQQILGQGPKLLIQFQNNGVVDDSQLPKDRFSAERLKGVDSTLKIQPAKLEDSAVYLCASSLLTHNEQYFGPGTRLLVL.

The chain is built from TRBV28 and TRBJ2-2, with D possibly TRBD2 on 6 matching bases. The V gene lost 2 bases and the J gene lost 3 bases, with 13 bases spanning the gap. There are 16 residues in the CDR3. Germline CDR1 MDHEN, CDR2 SYDVKM. CDR3 in amino acids: CASSLTGGEYTGELFF. The CDR3, as DNA: TGTGCCAGCAGTTTAACCGGGGGTGAATACACCGGGGAGCTGTTTTTT.

The rearrangement links TRBV6-1 to TRBJ2-1; 9 bases are shared with TRBD2. The CDR3 runs 15 residues. The V and J ends lost 6 bases and 7 bases, in that order; junction bases with no gene match: 10. CDR1 is MNHNS, CDR2 SASEGT, per germline. CDR3 bases: TGTGCCAGCAGCCGTCTAGCGGGAATAGGGAATGAGCAGTTCTTC. Protein: CASSRLAGIGNEQFF.

The genes are TRBV6-2 or TRBV6-3 and TRBJ2-5, with D unresolved. The DNA end is a closer match to TRBJ2-7, so the J assignment may be wrong. The CDR3 is 15 residues long. Germline V lookup: CDR1 MNHEY, CDR2 SVGEGT. CDR3 nucleotide sequence: TGTGCCAGCAGATCCCGTCCGGGTTCGAACTACGAGCAGTACTTC. Amino acid sequence: CASRSRPGSNYEQYF.

The chain uses TRBV10-3 and TRBJ2-2; D uncertain. Germline loops: CDR1 ENHRY, CDR2 SYGVKD. The CDR3 has 15 residues. Trimming took off 8 bases at V and 7 bases at J, with 20 bases between the two ends. The DNA for the CDR3 is TGTGCCATCGCCGCGACCGGTGGGGAAGTCGGGGAGCTGTTTTTT. This sequence encodes CAIAATGGEVGELFF.

The rearrangement uses TRBV20-1 and TRBJ1-1, with D tentatively TRBD1 (5 bases). The length of the CDR3 is 16 residues. Trimming took 0 bases from V and 0 from J, leaving 14 bases between them. CDR1 and CDR2 (germline): DFQATT, SNEGSKA (reference sequence). Here the CDR3 reads CSARDWGERLNTEAFF. Written as DNA, the CDR3 is TGCAGTGCTAGAGATTGGGGGGAGAGACTGAACACTGAAGCTTTCTTT.